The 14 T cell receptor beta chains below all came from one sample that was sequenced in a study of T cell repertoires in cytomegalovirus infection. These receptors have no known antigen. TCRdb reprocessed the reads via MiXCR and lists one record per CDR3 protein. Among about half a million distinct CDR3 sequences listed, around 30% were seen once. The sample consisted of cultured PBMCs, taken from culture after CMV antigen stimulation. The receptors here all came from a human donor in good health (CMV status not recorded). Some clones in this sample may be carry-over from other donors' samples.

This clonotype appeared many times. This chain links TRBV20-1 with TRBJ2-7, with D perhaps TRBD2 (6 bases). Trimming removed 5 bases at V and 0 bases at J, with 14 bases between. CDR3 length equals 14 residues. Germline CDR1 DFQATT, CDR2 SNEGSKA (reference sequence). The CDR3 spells CSAPRVGSSYEQYF. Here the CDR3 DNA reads TGCAGTGCTCCCAGGGTCGGGAGCTCCTACGAGCAGTACTTC.

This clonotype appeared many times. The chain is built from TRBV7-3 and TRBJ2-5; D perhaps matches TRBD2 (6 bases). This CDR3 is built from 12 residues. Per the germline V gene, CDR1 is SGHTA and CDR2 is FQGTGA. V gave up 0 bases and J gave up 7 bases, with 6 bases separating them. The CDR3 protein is CASSLTGGTQYF. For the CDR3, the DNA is TGTGCCAGCAGCTTAACGGGAGGGACCCAGTACTTC.

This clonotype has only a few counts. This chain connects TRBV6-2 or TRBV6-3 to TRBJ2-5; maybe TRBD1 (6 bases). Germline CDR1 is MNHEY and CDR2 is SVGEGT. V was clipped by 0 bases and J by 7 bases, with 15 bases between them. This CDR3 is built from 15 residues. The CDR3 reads CASSYSGQGSRTQYF. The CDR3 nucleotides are TGTGCCAGCAGTTACTCAGGCCAGGGGAGCCGGACCCAGTACTTC.

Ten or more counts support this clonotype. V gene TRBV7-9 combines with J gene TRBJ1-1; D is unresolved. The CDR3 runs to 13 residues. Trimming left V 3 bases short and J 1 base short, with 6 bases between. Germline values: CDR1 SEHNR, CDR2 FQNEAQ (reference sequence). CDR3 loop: CASSFGENTEAFF. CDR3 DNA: TGTGCCAGCAGCTTCGGGGAGAACACTGAAGCTTTCTTT.

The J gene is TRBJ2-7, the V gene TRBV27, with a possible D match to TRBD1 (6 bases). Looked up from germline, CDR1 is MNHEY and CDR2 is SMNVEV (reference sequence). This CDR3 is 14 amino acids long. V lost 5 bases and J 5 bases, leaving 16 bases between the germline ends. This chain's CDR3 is CASSQPLRGHEQYF. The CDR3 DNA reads TGTGCCAGCAGTCAACCCCTCAGGGGCCACGAGCAGTACTTC.

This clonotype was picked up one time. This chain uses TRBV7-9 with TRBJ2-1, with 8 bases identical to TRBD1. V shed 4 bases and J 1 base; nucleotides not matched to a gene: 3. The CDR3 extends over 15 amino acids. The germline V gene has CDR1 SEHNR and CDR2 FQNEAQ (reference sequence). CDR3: CASSSNRGSYNEQFF. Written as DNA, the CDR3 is TGTGCCAGCAGCTCTAACAGGGGGTCCTACAATGAGCAGTTCTTC.

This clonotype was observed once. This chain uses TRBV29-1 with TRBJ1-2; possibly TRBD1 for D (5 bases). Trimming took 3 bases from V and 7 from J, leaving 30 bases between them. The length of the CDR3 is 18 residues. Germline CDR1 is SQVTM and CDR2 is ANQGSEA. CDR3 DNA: TGCAGCGTTGAGGTCGGGGGGGACCAAAAAGGGTCGTGGGGTGGCTACACCTTC. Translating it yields CSVEVGGDQKGSWGGYTF.

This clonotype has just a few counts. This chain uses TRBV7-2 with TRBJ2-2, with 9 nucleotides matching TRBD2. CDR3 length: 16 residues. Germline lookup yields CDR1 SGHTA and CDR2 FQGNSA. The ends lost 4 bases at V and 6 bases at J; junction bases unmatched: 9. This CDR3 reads CASSSLGLASPGELFF. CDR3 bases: TGTGCCAGCAGCTCTCTGGGACTAGCTAGTCCCGGGGAGCTGTTTTTT.

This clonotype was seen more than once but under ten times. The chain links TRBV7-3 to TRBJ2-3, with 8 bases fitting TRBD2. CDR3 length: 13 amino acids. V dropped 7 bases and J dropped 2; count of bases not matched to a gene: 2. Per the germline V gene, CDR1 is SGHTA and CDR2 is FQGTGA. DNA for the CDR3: TGTGCCAGCACAGCGGGGGTCACAGATACGCAGTATTTT. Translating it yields CASTAGVTDTQYF.

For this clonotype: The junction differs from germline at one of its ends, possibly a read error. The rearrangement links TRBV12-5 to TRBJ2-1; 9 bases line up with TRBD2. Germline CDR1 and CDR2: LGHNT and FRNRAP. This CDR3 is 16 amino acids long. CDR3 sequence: CATGLVVGLASHEQFF. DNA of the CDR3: TGTGCTACTGGTTTGGTAGTGGGACTAGCTTCCCATGAGCAGTTCTTC.

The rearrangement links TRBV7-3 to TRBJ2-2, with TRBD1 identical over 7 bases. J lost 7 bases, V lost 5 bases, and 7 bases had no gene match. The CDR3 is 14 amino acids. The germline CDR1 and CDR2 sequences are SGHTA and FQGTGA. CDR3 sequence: CASSERQGSGELFF. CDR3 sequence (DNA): TGTGCCAGCAGCGAGAGACAGGGAAGCGGGGAGCTGTTTTTT. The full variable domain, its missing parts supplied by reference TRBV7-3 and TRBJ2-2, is GAGVSQTPSNKVTEKGKYVELRCDPISGHTALYWYRQSLGQGPEFLIYFQGTGAADDSGLPNDRFFAVRPEGSVSTLKIQRTERGDSAVYLCASSERQGSGELFFGEGSRLTVL.

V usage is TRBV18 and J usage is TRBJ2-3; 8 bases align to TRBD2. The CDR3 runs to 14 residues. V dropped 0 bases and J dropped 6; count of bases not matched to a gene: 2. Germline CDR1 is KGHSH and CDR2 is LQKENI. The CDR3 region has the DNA TGTGCCAGCTCACCACCGACTAGCGACGATACGCAGTATTTT. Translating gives CASSPPTSDDTQYF. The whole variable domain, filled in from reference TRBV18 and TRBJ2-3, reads NAGVMQNPRHLVRRRGQEARLRCSPMKGHSHVYWYRQLPEEGLKFMVYLQKENIIDESGMPKERFSAEFPKEGPSILRIQQVVRGDSAAYFCASSPPTSDDTQYFGPGTRLTVL.

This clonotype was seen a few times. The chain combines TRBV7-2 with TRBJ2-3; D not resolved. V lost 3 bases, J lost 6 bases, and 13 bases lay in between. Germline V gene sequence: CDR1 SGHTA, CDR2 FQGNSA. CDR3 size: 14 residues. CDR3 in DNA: TGTGCCAGCAGCTTCGGTATATACAGTGATACGCAGTATTTT. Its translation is CASSFGIYSDTQYF. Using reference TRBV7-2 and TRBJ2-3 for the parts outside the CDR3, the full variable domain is GAGVSQSPSNKVTEKGKDVELRCDPISGHTALYWYRQSLGQGLEFLIYFQGNSAPDKSGLPSDRFSAERTGGSVSTLTIQRTQQEDSAVYLCASSFGIYSDTQYFGPGTRLTVL.

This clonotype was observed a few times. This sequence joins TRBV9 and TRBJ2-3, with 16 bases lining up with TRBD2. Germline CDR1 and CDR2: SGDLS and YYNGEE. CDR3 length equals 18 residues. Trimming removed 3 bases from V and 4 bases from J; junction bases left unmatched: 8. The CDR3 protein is CASSGLGLAGGPSDTQYF. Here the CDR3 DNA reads TGTGCCAGCAGCGGACTGGGACTAGCGGGAGGGCCATCAGATACGCAGTATTTT.